The 30 T cell receptor beta chains below come from one sample, sequenced in a study of blood T cell repertoires in COVID-19. Produced via immunoSEQ multiplex PCR; TCRdb's table is partial and in-frame only. This table has tens of thousands of clones, approximately 74% appearing once. The sequenced material came from peripheral blood. These receptors were collected from a human donor with acute or convalescent COVID-19. The donor label of this sample is uncertain.

This rearrangement joins TRBV5-1 to TRBJ1-4; TRBD1 matches at 9 bases. V lost 4 bases and J lost 7; bases outside the gene matches: 5. The CDR3 runs to 14 residues. Germline V CDR1 and CDR2: SGHRS, YFSETQ. The CDR3 bases are TGCGCCAGCAGCCGACAGGGGGAAGGTGAAAAACTGTTTTTT. It translates to CASSRQGEGEKLFF.

The chain links TRBV11-2 to TRBJ2-3; 8 bases are shared with TRBD1. V lost 1 base and J lost 0; bases outside the gene matches: 9. The CDR3 is made up of 18 amino acids. The germline gives CDR1 SGHAT, CDR2 FQNNGV. As DNA, the CDR3 is TGTGCCAGCAGCTTAGGCAGGGGGCGCGGAACTAGCACAGATACGCAGTATTTT. The encoded protein is CASSLGRGRGTSTDTQYF. The variable domain in full, completed from reference TRBV11-2 and TRBJ2-3, reads EAGVAQSPRYKIIEKRQSVAFWCNPISGHATLYWYQQILGQGPKLLIQFQNNGVVDDSQLPKDRFSAERLKGVDSTLKIQPAKLEDSAVYLCASSLGRGRGTSTDTQYFGPGTRLTVL.

J is TRBJ2-7 and V is TRBV19, with TRBD2 matching over 10 bases. Germline CDR1 LNHDA, CDR2 SQIVND (reference sequence). This CDR3 comprises 20 residues. The trim removed 2 bases at V and 2 bases at J, leaving 18 bases unmatched. CDR3 region: CASSISRERLAGALAYEQYF. In DNA form, the CDR3 reads TGTGCCAGTAGTATAAGTCGGGAACGGCTAGCGGGAGCTCTTGCCTACGAGCAGTACTTC.

In this sample, this clone turned up a few times. This rearrangement joins TRBV6-2 or TRBV6-3 to TRBJ2-1; TRBD1 aligns across 9 bases. CDR1 and CDR2 (germline): MNHEY, SVGEGT. The ends lost 0 bases at V and 4 bases at J; junction bases unmatched: 7. CDR3 length: 17 residues. The CDR3 sequence: CASSYSSQGALYNEQFF. The CDR3 nucleotides are TGTGCCAGCAGTTACTCTTCACAGGGGGCTTTATACAATGAGCAGTTCTTC.

The chain employs TRBV19 and TRBJ2-7; perhaps TRBD2 as D (6 bases). This CDR3 spans 13 amino acids. V lost 7 bases, J lost 3 bases, and 13 bases lay in between. Germline-derived CDR1 and CDR2 are LNHDA and SQIVND (reference sequence). Here the CDR3 reads CASKEGSGYEQYF. In nucleotides, the CDR3 is TGTGCCAGTAAAGAAGGTAGCGGCTACGAGCAGTACTTC.

This chain connects TRBV10-3 to TRBJ2-5; 9 bases map to TRBD2. The CDR3 covers 16 residues. Germline CDR1 ENHRY, CDR2 SYGVKD. With V trimmed by 7 bases and J by 5 bases, 14 bases remained unmatched. CDR3 sequence: CAITAGLIAGDETQYF. The CDR3 nucleotides are TGTGCCATCACGGCAGGGCTGATAGCGGGGGACGAGACCCAGTACTTC.

This chain connects TRBV28 to TRBJ2-7; perhaps TRBD1 as D (6 bases). With 5 bases removed from V and 8 bases from J, the gap between germline ends came to 19 bases. Germline assignment: CDR1 MDHEN and CDR2 SYDVKM. The CDR3 runs to 14 residues. The CDR3 sequence: CASSPGGGASKQYV. The DNA for the CDR3 is TGTGCCAGCAGTCCCGGTGGGGGCGCTTCCAAGCAGTACGTC.

The V gene is TRBV12-3 or TRBV12-4, the J gene TRBJ1-2, with 8 bases matching TRBD1. CDR3 length: 13 amino acids. With 7 bases clipped from V and 7 bases from J, the junction kept 8 bases outside the gene matches. The CDR3 sequence is CASTFGTGTGYTF. The CDR3 coding sequence is TGTGCCAGCACCTTTGGGACAGGCACTGGCTACACCTTC.

This sequence joins TRBV5-1 and TRBJ1-2; D is possibly TRBD1 (6 bases). Between the trimmed V and J ends, which lost 4 bases and 7 bases, there was a span of 14 bases. Per the germline V gene, CDR1 is SGHRS and CDR2 is YFSETQ. The CDR3 consists of 13 residues. CDR3 nucleotides: TGCGCCAGCAGCGCCGCTGCAGGGGTTGGCTACACCTTC. This encodes CASSAAAGVGYTF.

The gene calls are TRBV29-1 and TRBJ2-7, with D uncertain. V was shortened by 2 bases and J by 2 bases, with 7 bases between the two germline ends. The CDR3 length is 12 residues. Germline assignment: CDR1 SQVTM and CDR2 ANQGSEA. CDR3 sequence: CSVETFPYEQYF. CDR3 nucleotide sequence: TGCAGCGTTGAAACATTTCCCTACGAGCAGTACTTC.

The chain couples TRBV10-1 to TRBJ2-2, with a tentative D call TRBD2 (5 bases). The V end lost 4 bases, the J end lost 5 bases, and 5 bases lay between the germline ends. This CDR3 spans 12 amino acids. Germline CDR1 and CDR2: WNHNN and SYGVQD (reference sequence). The CDR3 loop reads CASSAGTGELFF. The CDR3 region has the DNA TGCGCCAGCAGTGCGGGGACCGGGGAGCTGTTTTTT.

In this sample, this clone turned up a few times. CDR3 residues: CASRHSGNPYSNQPQHF. Here the CDR3 DNA reads TGTGCCAGCAGGCATTCAGGAAATCCTTATAGCAATCAGCCCCAGCATTTT. The chain is built from TRBV19 and TRBJ1-5; no clear D gene. Looked up from germline, CDR1 is LNHDA and CDR2 is SQIVND (reference sequence). Trimming stripped 9 bases from V and 0 bases from J, with 21 bases between. This CDR3 is 17 amino acids long.

The rearrangement joins TRBV11-3 to TRBJ2-6, with D hard to call. Trimming pared 3 bases from V and 1 base from J, leaving 4 bases between. Per germline, CDR1 SGHNT and CDR2 YENEEA. The CDR3 is made up of 14 amino acids. The CDR3, as DNA: TGTGCCAGCAGCTTGAGTTCTGGGGCCAACGTCCTGACTTTC. It specifies CASSLSSGANVLTF. The full variable domain, its missing parts supplied by reference TRBV11-3 and TRBJ2-6, is EAGVVQSPRYKIIEKKQPVAFWCNPISGHNTLYWYLQNLGQGPELLIRYENEEAVDDSQLPKDRFSAERLKGVDSTLKIQPAELGDSAVYLCASSLSSGANVLTFGAGSRLTVL.

The rearrangement links TRBV28 to TRBJ1-5, with a weak D call TRBD1 (6 bases). This CDR3 spans 14 amino acids. Per the germline V gene, CDR1 is MDHEN and CDR2 is SYDVKM. With 3 bases removed from V and 4 bases from J, the gap between germline ends came to 10 bases. CDR3 sequence (DNA): TGTGCCAGCAGTTTGGGACAATCAAATCAGCCCCAGCATTTT. Translating it yields CASSLGQSNQPQHF.

In its sample, this clone was seen a few times. The V gene is TRBV20-1, the J gene TRBJ2-1; TRBD1 aligns across 10 bases. There are 14 residues in the CDR3. Germline CDR1 is DFQATT and CDR2 is SNEGSKA (reference sequence). V was clipped by 3 bases and J by 9 bases; unmatched bases: 8. CDR3 in DNA: TGCAGTGCTAGTTGGGACAGGGGATTAGGTGAGCAGTTCTTC. Amino acids: CSASWDRGLGEQFF.

The table lists this clone with a few counts. The chain joins TRBV12-3 or TRBV12-4 to TRBJ2-7, with 8 bases fitting TRBD2. Unmatched junction bases numbered 3, after V lost 7 bases and J lost 1 base. CDR3 length: 13 residues. CDR3 nucleotides: TGTGCCAGCACCATAGCGGGATCCTACGAGCAGTACTTC. Translating it yields CASTIAGSYEQYF.

The chain combines TRBV2 with TRBJ2-6; D gene uncertain. The V gene's germline CDR1 is SNHLY and CDR2 FYNNEI. The CDR3 has 15 residues. Trimming removed 7 bases at V and 3 bases at J, with 13 bases between. The CDR3 nucleotides read TGTGCCAGCAAGTGGGTATCAGGTGGGGCCAACGTCCTGACTTTC. Protein: CASKWVSGGANVLTF.

This rearrangement joins TRBV5-6 to TRBJ2-1; 7 bases are a match to TRBD2. V lost 2 bases and J lost 4; bases outside the gene matches: 6. The germline CDR1 and CDR2 sequences are SGHDT and YYEEEE. The CDR3 is 15 residues long. DNA of the CDR3: TGTGCCAGCAGCTTTCGGACTAGTTCGTACAATGAGCAGTTCTTC. Translation: CASSFRTSSYNEQFF.

The CDR3 is CASSYIPYEQYV. The CDR3 DNA sequence: TGCGCCAGCAGCTACATACCCTACGAGCAGTACGTC. V and J are TRBV4-1 and TRBJ2-7; D unresolved. V was trimmed by 5 bases and J by 2 bases, leaving 7 bases between them. The CDR3 extends over 12 amino acids. Looked up from germline, CDR1 is MGHRA and CDR2 is YSYEKL.

The J gene is TRBJ2-4, the V gene TRBV30; D not resolved. Trimming took off 4 bases at V and 6 bases at J, with 10 bases between the two ends. The CDR3 contains 12 residues. Germline V lookup: CDR1 GTSNPN, CDR2 SVGIG (reference sequence). The CDR3, as DNA: TGTGCCTGGAACAGCTTCGGAAACATTCAGTACTTC. Translating gives CAWNSFGNIQYF.

The gene calls are TRBV4-2 and TRBJ2-1, with 7 bases that match TRBD2. J was trimmed by 7 bases and V by 1 base; bases with no gene match: 4. This CDR3 region has 14 residues. Germline lookup yields CDR1 LGHNA and CDR2 YNFKEQ. CDR3 loop: CASSQAGGTNEQFF. The CDR3 DNA follows: TGTGCCAGCAGCCAAGCGGGAGGCACTAATGAGCAGTTCTTC.

The J gene is TRBJ2-1, the V gene TRBV28; 9 positions agree with TRBD2. The CDR3 runs to 14 residues. CDR1 is MDHEN and CDR2 is SYDVKM in the germline V gene. The V and J ends lost 8 bases and 0 bases, in that order; junction bases with no gene match: 2. In nucleotides, the CDR3 is TGTGCCAGCCTAGCGGGGAGCTCCTACAATGAGCAGTTCTTC. Its protein product is CASLAGSSYNEQFF.

V gene TRBV9 combines with J gene TRBJ2-1; D might be TRBD2 (6 bases). This CDR3 spans 15 amino acids. Trimming took 0 bases from V and 5 from J, leaving 12 bases between them. Germline assignment: CDR1 SGDLS and CDR2 YYNGEE. CDR3 sequence (DNA): TGTGCCAGCAGCGTAGTAACGGGAGCCCACAATGAGCAGTTCTTC. This translates into CASSVVTGAHNEQFF.

The V and J genes are TRBV2 and TRBJ1-6; 10 nucleotides match TRBD1. V shed 6 bases and J 0 bases; nucleotides not matched to a gene: 2. This CDR3 contains 16 residues. Germline V gene lookup returns CDR1 SNHLY and CDR2 FYNNEI. CDR3 sequence: CASRDRGSSYNSPLHF. In nucleotides, the CDR3 is TGTGCCAGCAGGGACAGGGGGAGCTCCTATAATTCACCCCTCCACTTT.

The chain employs TRBV5-1 and TRBJ2-7; D possibly corresponds to TRBD2 (7 bases). Germline V gene sequence: CDR1 SGHRS, CDR2 YFSETQ. V was pared by 5 bases and J by 0 bases, with 15 bases between. CDR3 length equals 15 residues. CDR3 protein: CASRRGRDYSYEQYF. CDR3 bases: TGCGCCAGCAGACGGGGGCGGGACTACTCCTACGAGCAGTACTTC.

The J gene is TRBJ2-2, the V gene TRBV3-1 (or the pseudogene TRBV3-2); maybe TRBD2 (6 bases). Germline V gene sequence: CDR1 LGHDT, CDR2 YNNKEL (reference sequence). Trimming pared 3 bases from V and 4 bases from J, leaving 12 bases between. The CDR3 length is 15 residues. CDR3 region: CASSQGGVSTGELFF. CDR3 DNA sequence: TGTGCCAGCAGCCAGGGCGGGGTGAGCACCGGGGAGCTGTTTTTT.

The genes are TRBV20-1 and TRBJ2-1; no reliable D call. This CDR3 spans 15 amino acids. Trimming removed 3 bases at V and 3 bases at J, with 15 bases between. Germline V gene sequence: CDR1 DFQATT, CDR2 SNEGSKA (reference sequence). In DNA, the CDR3 is TGCAGTGCTAGTTCCCCGTCGACGGGCTACAATGAGCAGTTCTTC. It is translated as CSASSPSTGYNEQFF.

This rearrangement joins TRBV3-1 (or the pseudogene TRBV3-2) to TRBJ2-2, with TRBD1 as a possible D gene (5 bases). Germline V gene data show CDR1 as LGHDT and CDR2 as YNNKEL (reference sequence). Trimming took off 2 bases at V and 4 bases at J, with 11 bases between the two ends. The CDR3 consists of 15 residues. The CDR3 DNA reads TGTGCCAGCAGCCAAAGTGGGGCGCCCACCGGGGAGCTGTTTTTT. Protein product: CASSQSGAPTGELFF.

The chain recombines TRBV7-8 with TRBJ2-2; tentative D call: TRBD2 (6 bases). V was trimmed by 5 bases and J by 5 bases, leaving 12 bases between them. Germline assignment: CDR1 SGHVS and CDR2 FQNEAQ. The CDR3 runs to 14 residues. Written as DNA, the CDR3 is TGTGCCAGCAGCCCCAATGCGGGGACCGGGGAGCTGTTTTTT. The encoded protein is CASSPNAGTGELFF.

As for this clone: Mismatch with germline at one junction end may stem from a read error. The V and J genes are TRBV5-1 and TRBJ2-1; 7 bases are a match to TRBD2. Germline V gives CDR1 SGHRS, CDR2 YFSETQ. The CDR3 covers 12 residues. The DNA for the CDR3 is TGCGCCAGCAGGTTGGGACTAAATGAGCAGTTCTTC. This encodes CASRLGLNEQFF.